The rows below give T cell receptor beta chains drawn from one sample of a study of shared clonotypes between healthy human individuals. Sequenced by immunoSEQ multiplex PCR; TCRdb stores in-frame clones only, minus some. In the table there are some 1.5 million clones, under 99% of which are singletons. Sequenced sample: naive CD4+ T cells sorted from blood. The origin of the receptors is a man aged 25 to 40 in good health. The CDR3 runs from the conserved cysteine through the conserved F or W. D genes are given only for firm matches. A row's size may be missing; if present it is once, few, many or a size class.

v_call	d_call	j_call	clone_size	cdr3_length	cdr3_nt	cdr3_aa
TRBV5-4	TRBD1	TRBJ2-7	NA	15	TGTGCCAGCAGCTTGGAAGGACAGGTAACCTACGAGCAGTACTTC	CASSLEGQVTYEQYF
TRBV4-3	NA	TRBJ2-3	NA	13	TGCGCCAGCAGCCAAGATTTGGCAGATACGCAGTATTTT	CASSQDLADTQYF
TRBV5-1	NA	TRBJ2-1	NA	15	TGCGCCAGCAGCTTGGGTTCGGGTGGGGCGGGTGAGCAGTTCTTC	CASSLGSGGAGEQFF
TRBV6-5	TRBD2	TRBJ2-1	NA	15	TGTGCCAGCAGTACACTAGCGGGGGCACACAATGAGCAGTTCTTC	CASSTLAGAHNEQFF
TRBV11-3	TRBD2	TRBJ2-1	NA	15	TGTGCCAGCAGCTTAGGAGTAGCGGGGTACAATGAGCAGTTCTTC	CASSLGVAGYNEQFF
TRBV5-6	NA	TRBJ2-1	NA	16	TGTGCCAGCAGCCCCCCCGGGGGGCCGATGTACAATGAGCAGTTCTTC	CASSPPGGPMYNEQFF
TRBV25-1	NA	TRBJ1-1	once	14	TGTGCCAGCAGTGAATGGGGGGCGGACACTGAAGCTTTCTTT	CASSEWGADTEAFF
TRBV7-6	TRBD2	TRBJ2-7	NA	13	TGTGCCAGCGTGGGGGGACTAGCAGGCGAGCAGTACTTC	CASVGGLAGEQYF
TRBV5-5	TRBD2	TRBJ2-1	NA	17	TGTGCCAGCAGCTTGTGGGGGGGTCCGAACTCCTACAATGAGCAGTTCTTC	CASSLWGGPNSYNEQFF
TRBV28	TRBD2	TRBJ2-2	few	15	TGTGCCAGCAGTTCTCCTAGCGGGAGGACCCCCGAGCTGTTTTTT	CASSSPSGRTPELFF
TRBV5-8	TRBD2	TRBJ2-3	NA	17	TGTGCCAGCAGCACCCCGGGACTAGCGATTAGCACAGATACGCAGTATTTT	CASSTPGLAISTDTQYF
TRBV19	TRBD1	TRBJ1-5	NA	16	TGTGCCAGTAGTATACAGACAGGGTCTAGCAATCAGCCCCAGCATTTT	CASSIQTGSSNQPQHF
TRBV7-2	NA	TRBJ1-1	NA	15	TGTGCCAGCAGCTTTCCCAAAACAGTGAACACTGAAGCTTTCTTT	CASSFPKTVNTEAFF
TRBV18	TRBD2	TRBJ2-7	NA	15	TGTGCCAGCTCACCCAGACTAGCGGGAGCCTACGAGCAGTACTTC	CASSPRLAGAYEQYF
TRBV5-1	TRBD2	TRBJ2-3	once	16	TGCGCCAGCAGCGTGGGACTACTCGGGAGTTCAGATACGCAGTATTTT	CASSVGLLGSSDTQYF
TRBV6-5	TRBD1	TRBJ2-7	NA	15	TGTGCCAGCAGTCCTACGCCGGGACAGTCCTACGAGCAGTACTTC	CASSPTPGQSYEQYF
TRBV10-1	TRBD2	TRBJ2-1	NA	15	TGCGCCAGCAGTGTCGGGAGGGGCTCCTACAATGAGCAGTTCTTC	CASSVGRGSYNEQFF
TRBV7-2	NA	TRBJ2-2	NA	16	TGTGCCAGCAGCTTAGTGGGGGGCTTGAACACCGGGGAGCTGTTTTTT	CASSLVGGLNTGELFF
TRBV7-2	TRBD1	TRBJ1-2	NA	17	TGTGCCAGCAGCTCTGGGGGCCCGGGACAGGGCAGCTATGGCTACACCTTC	CASSSGGPGQGSYGYTF
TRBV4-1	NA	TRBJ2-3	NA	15	TGCGCCACCCGAGTCAGTCTGGGTGGTACAGATACGCAGTATTTT	CATRVSLGGTDTQYF
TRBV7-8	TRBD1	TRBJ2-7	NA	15	TGTGCCAGCAGCGTACAGGGGGCTATCTCCTACGAGCAGTACTTC	CASSVQGAISYEQYF
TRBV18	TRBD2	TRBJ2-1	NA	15	TGTGCCAGCTCCCAGGGACTAGCGGGGTACAATGAGCAGTTCTTC	CASSQGLAGYNEQFF
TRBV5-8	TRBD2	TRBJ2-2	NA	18	TGTGCCAGCAGCTTGGCCCTAGCGGGAGGGAAGCACACCGGGGAGCTGTTTTTT	CASSLALAGGKHTGELFF
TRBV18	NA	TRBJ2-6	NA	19	TGTGCCAGCTCACCCCCGTTCGGGGGTTTTGAGTCTGGGGCCAACGTCCTGACTTTC	CASSPPFGGFESGANVLTF
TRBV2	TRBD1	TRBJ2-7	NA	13	TGTGCCAGCAGTGGGGACAGGGGTTACGAGCAGTACTTC	CASSGDRGYEQYF
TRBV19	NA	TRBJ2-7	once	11	TGTGCCAGCAGGAACTCCTACGAGCAGTACTTC	CASRNSYEQYF
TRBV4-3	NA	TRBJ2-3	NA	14	TGCGCCAGCAGCCGTCAACAGGGACCAGATACGCAGTATTTT	CASSRQQGPDTQYF
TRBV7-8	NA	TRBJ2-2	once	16	TGTGCCAGCAGCTTGGTACGAGCGGCGAACACCGGGGAGCTGTTTTTT	CASSLVRAANTGELFF
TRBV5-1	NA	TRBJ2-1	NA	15	TGCGCCAGCAGCTTGAGGCCTCAAGAGTACAATGAGCAGTTCTTC	CASSLRPQEYNEQFF
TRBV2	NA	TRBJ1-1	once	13	TGTGCCAGCAGGGTTTCCATGAACACTGAAGCTTTCTTT	CASRVSMNTEAFF
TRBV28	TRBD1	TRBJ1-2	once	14	TGTGCCAGCAGTTCCATGACAGGGGCCGGCGGCTACACCTTC	CASSSMTGAGGYTF
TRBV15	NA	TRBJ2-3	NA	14	TGTGCCACCAGCAGAGATATAGGGACAGATACGCAGTATTTT	CATSRDIGTDTQYF
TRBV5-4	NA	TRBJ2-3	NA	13	TGTGCCAGCAGCTCGACTAGGCAGGCGACGCAGTATTTT	CASSSTRQATQYF